This TCR beta chain was observed in a study of blood T cell repertoires in COVID-19. About the research overall: The samples span acute and convalescent COVID-19 from the United States, Italy and Spain. In each case, the material was cDNA or gDNA derived from T cells, B-cell-depleted T cells, or PBMCs.

Authors' data handling: By means of reference gene primer amplification, nucleated cell counts were estimated. The data were produced by immunoSEQ multiplex PCR, yet TCRdb's version contains in-frame clones alone and is incomplete. The V and J calls and clone size were taken over from that table, and D and trimming were inferred from the DNA. In the table there are about 280,000 clones, 75% to 90% of which are singletons. Germline V CDR1 and CDR2: SSHAT, FNYEAQ (reference sequence). The CDR3 contains 15 residues. With regard to this clone: One junction end disagrees with the germline gene, perhaps due to a read error.

The sequence was obtained from a man aged 50 to 59 with acute or convalescent COVID-19. This chain uses TRBV7-7 with TRBJ2-6, with D maybe TRBD1 (5 bases). Sample: peripheral blood. CDR3 sequence reads: CASSLDSSGANVLTF. The CDR3 DNA reads as TGTGCTAGCAGCTTAGACAGCTCTGGGGCCAACGTCCTGACTTTC. The variable domain in full, with the rest retrieved from reference TRBV7-7 and TRBJ2-6, is GAGVSQSPRYKVTKRGQDVTLRCDPISSHATLYWYQQALGQGPEFLTYFNYEAQPDKSGLPSDRFSAERPEGSISTLTIQRTEQRDSAMYRCASSLDSSGANVLTFGAGSRLTVL.